One sample yielded the 19 T cell receptor beta chains listed below, sequenced in a study of cytomegalovirus exposure and HLA in healthy donors. 13 Jbeta primers and 60 Vbeta primers were used for the PCR. Only in-frame clones appear in the TCRdb table, and some are missing; sequencing was by immunoSEQ multiplex PCR. Of about 120,000 clones in the sample, roughly 65% were seen once. The sequenced material came from PBMCs. These TCRs come from a man aged 35 to 55 in good health and CMV-seropositive.

The J gene is TRBJ2-6, the V gene TRBV28; perhaps TRBD1 as D (6 bases). Trimming cost V 3 bases and J 0 bases, with 9 bases left between them. Germline CDR1 reads MDHEN; CDR2 reads SYDVKM. The CDR3 loop spans 16 amino acids. DNA for the CDR3: TGTGCCAGCAGTTTGGGACAAATCTCTGGGGCCAACGTCCTGACTTTC. It is translated as CASSLGQISGANVLTF.

As DNA, the CDR3 is TGTGCCAGTAGTCCCCTTACGACAGGGCTGGGGGACACTGAAGCTTTCTTT. Its translation: CASSPLTTGLGDTEAFF. The V gene is TRBV19, the J gene TRBJ1-1, with 7 bases identical to TRBD1. Germline trimming cut 5 bases from V and 3 bases from J; bases unmatched to any gene: 15. Germline lookup yields CDR1 LNHDA and CDR2 SQIVND (reference sequence). The CDR3 runs to 17 residues.

In this sample, this clone turned up a few times. J is TRBJ1-5 and V is TRBV2; D is ambiguous. Germline CDR1 is SNHLY and CDR2 is FYNNEI. The CDR3 has 15 residues. V dropped 6 bases and J dropped 1 base, with 13 bases sitting between them. CDR3 sequence: CASRVEQLSNQPQHF. Written as DNA, the CDR3 is TGTGCCAGCAGAGTAGAACAGCTAAGCAATCAGCCCCAGCATTTT.

The J gene is TRBJ2-7, the V gene TRBV5-5; D is undetermined. V shed 2 bases and J shed 0 bases, with 6 bases lying between them. The CDR3 is made up of 13 amino acids. CDR1 SGHKS and CDR2 YYEKEE come from the germline V gene (reference sequence). The CDR3 reads CASSLSSSYEQYF. CDR3 bases: TGTGCCAGCAGCTTATCCTCCTCCTACGAGCAGTACTTC.

V is TRBV2 and J is TRBJ1-5; D remains ambiguous. The germline V gene encodes CDR1 SNHLY and CDR2 FYNNEI. Trimming cost V 7 bases and J 4 bases, with 8 bases left between them. The CDR3 is made up of 12 amino acids. CDR3 DNA sequence: TGTGCCAGCAACACCGAAAATCAGCCCCAGCATTTT. Translated, it gives CASNTENQPQHF.

The sample holds a few counts of this clone. The chain has TRBV18 and TRBJ1-5; no clear D. CDR3 size: 14 residues. Germline V gene data show CDR1 as KGHSH and CDR2 as LQKENI. With 3 bases removed from V and 0 bases from J, the gap between germline ends came to 6 bases. The CDR3 DNA reads as TGTGCCAGCTCACCGGCGGTTAGCAATCAGCCCCAGCATTTT. Amino acid sequence: CASSPAVSNQPQHF.

The V call is TRBV7-9, the J call TRBJ1-2; no reliable D call. Germline values: CDR1 SEHNR, CDR2 FQNEAQ (reference sequence). V was trimmed by 2 bases and J by 0 bases, leaving 10 bases between them. This CDR3 comprises 15 residues. As DNA, the CDR3 is TGTGCCAGCAGCTTAAACCGCCGGTCTAACTATGGCTACACCTTC. Translating gives CASSLNRRSNYGYTF.

This chain connects TRBV5-6 to TRBJ2-1; D is undetermined. The V end lost 5 bases, the J end lost 10 bases, and 13 bases lay between the germline ends. The CDR3 consists of 12 residues. In germline, CDR1 is SGHDT, CDR2 YYEEEE. CDR3 coding DNA: TGTGCCAGCAGTCCTAGACGGAACGAGCAGTTCTTC. Its translation is CASSPRRNEQFF. Full variable domain (missing parts from reference TRBV5-6 and TRBJ2-1): DAGVTQSPTHLIKTRGQQVTLRCSPKSGHDTVSWYQQALGQGPQFIFQYYEEEERQRGNFPDRFSGHQFPNYSSELNVNALLLGDSALYLCASSPRRNEQFFGPGTRLTVL.

The chain recombines TRBV9 with TRBJ2-1, with a possible D match to TRBD1 (6 bases). The CDR3 has 17 residues. V was trimmed by 3 bases and J by 4 bases, leaving 20 bases between them. In germline, CDR1 is SGDLS, CDR2 YYNGEE. In DNA form, the CDR3 reads TGTGCCAGCAGCGCGCCGAGGCAGGGGCCTTCGTACAATGAGCAGTTCTTC. Translated: CASSAPRQGPSYNEQFF.

For this clone: An end of the junction does not agree with germline; a read error may underlie this. The chain uses TRBV4-1 and TRBJ2-4; perhaps TRBD2 as D (6 bases). The CDR3 totals 17 residues. Germline loops: CDR1 MGHRA, CDR2 YSYEKL. This CDR3 is CASNQTGLRDTKNIQYF. The DNA of the CDR3 is TGCGCCAGCAACCAAACGGGACTGCGAGACACCAAAAACATTCAGTACTTC.

This clone was observed a handful of times. The chain links TRBV6-6 to TRBJ1-1; D is perhaps TRBD1 (5 bases). Germline CDR1 is MNHNY and CDR2 is SVGAGI (reference sequence). CDR3 length: 13 residues. Trimming left V 7 bases short and J 5 bases short, with 14 bases between. The CDR3 region is CASTPGGGTEAFF. The CDR3, as DNA: TGTGCCAGCACCCCTGGGGGGGGAACTGAAGCTTTCTTT.

In its sample, this clone was seen a few times. The chain has TRBV9 and TRBJ1-1; D perhaps matches TRBD1 (5 bases). Germline loops: CDR1 SGDLS, CDR2 YYNGEE. Trimming pared 4 bases from V and 2 bases from J, leaving 15 bases between. CDR3 length: 15 amino acids. In DNA, the CDR3 is TGTGCCAGCAGCCCCGGGGGTACTCGAAACACTGAAGCTTTCTTT. It specifies CASSPGGTRNTEAFF.

V and J are TRBV4-1 and TRBJ2-7; perhaps TRBD1 as D (6 bases). This CDR3 comprises 16 residues. Trimming took 0 bases from V and 0 from J, leaving 12 bases between them. Germline CDR1 reads MGHRA; CDR2 reads YSYEKL. Here the CDR3 DNA reads TGCGCCAGCAGCCAAGATCAGGGGCCGTTCTCCTACGAGCAGTACTTC. Encoded protein: CASSQDQGPFSYEQYF.

CDR3 amino acids: CASSRSRDNEQFF. CDR3 nucleotide sequence: TGTGCCAGCAGCAGATCCCGGGACAATGAGCAGTTCTTC. The chain is built from TRBV5-4 and TRBJ2-1, with D uncertain. Germline CDR1 reads SGHNT; CDR2 reads YYREEE (reference sequence). Trimming stripped 4 bases from V and 5 bases from J, with 10 bases between. This CDR3 is 13 amino acids long.

The chain combines TRBV5-4 with TRBJ1-1; D perhaps matches TRBD1 (6 bases). The V end was cut by 4 bases, the J end by 1 base, with 11 bases between. Germline values: CDR1 SGHNT, CDR2 YYREEE (reference sequence). The CDR3 length is 14 residues. As DNA, the CDR3 is TGTGCCAGCAGCCCCGGGACAAAGAACACTGAAGCTTTCTTT. It yields the protein CASSPGTKNTEAFF.

The genes are TRBV4-1 and TRBJ2-1; D uncertain. CDR1 and CDR2 (germline): MGHRA, YSYEKL. The CDR3 loop spans 17 amino acids. Trimming left V 4 bases short and J 7 bases short, with 23 bases between. The CDR3 sequence: CASSLSRGLPNQNEQFF. CDR3 DNA: TGCGCCAGCAGCCTAAGCCGTGGGCTGCCAAATCAGAATGAGCAGTTCTTC.

The chain combines TRBV27 with TRBJ2-1, with no clear D. The CDR3 spans 13 residues. Germline CDR1 and CDR2: MNHEY and SMNVEV (reference sequence). V gave up 0 bases and J gave up 7 bases, with 7 bases separating them. CDR3 amino acids: CASSLSLKNEQFF. The CDR3 DNA reads TGTGCCAGCAGTTTATCATTAAAAAATGAGCAGTTCTTC.

The V gene is TRBV7-2, the J gene TRBJ2-3, with unresolved D. V was pared by 2 bases and J by 2 bases, with 8 bases between. The germline CDR1 and CDR2 sequences are SGHTA and FQGNSA. The CDR3 covers 14 residues. The CDR3 protein is CASSLNQVTDTQYF. CDR3 coding DNA: TGTGCCAGCAGCTTAAATCAGGTCACAGATACGCAGTATTTT.

This clone occurred a few times. The chain links TRBV5-6 to TRBJ1-1; the match to TRBD1 covers 7 bases. Germline-derived CDR1 and CDR2 are SGHDT and YYEEEE. CDR3 length equals 15 residues. V shed 2 bases, J shed 2 bases, and the junction held 6 bases outside the gene matches. DNA for the CDR3: TGTGCCAGCAGCTTCGGGACAGCGAGCAACACTGAAGCTTTCTTT. Protein sequence: CASSFGTASNTEAFF.